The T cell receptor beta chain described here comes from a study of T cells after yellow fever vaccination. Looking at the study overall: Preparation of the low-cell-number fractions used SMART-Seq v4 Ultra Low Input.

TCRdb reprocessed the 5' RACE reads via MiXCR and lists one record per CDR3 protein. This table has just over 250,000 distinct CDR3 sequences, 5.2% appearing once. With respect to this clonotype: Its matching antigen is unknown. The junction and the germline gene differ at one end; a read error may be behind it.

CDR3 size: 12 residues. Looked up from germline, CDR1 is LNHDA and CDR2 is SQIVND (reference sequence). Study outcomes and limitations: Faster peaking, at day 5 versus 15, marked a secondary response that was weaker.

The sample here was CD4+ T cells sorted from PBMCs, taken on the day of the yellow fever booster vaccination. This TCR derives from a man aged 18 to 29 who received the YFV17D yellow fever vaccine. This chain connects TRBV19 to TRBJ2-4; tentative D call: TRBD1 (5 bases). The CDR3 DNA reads TGTGCCAGTAGTATCGCTGGGGCCGGGTATCGCTTC. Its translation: CASSIAGAGYRF.